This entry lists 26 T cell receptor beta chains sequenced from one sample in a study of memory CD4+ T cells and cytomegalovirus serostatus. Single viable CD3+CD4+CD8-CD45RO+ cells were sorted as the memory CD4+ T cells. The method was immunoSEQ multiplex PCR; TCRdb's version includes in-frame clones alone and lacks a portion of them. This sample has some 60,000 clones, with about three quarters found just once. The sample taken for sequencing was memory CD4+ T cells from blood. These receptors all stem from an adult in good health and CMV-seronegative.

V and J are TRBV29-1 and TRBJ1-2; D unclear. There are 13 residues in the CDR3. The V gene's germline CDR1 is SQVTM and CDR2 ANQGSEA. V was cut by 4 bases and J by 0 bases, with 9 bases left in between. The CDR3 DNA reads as TGCAGCGTTGCCAGCCTAACTAACTATGGCTACACCTTC. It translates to CSVASLTNYGYTF.

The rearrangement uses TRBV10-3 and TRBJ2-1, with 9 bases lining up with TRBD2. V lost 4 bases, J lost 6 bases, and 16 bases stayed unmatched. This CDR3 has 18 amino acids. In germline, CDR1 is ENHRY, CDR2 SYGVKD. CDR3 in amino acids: CAISARSWAGGLSNEQFF. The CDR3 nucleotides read TGTGCCATCAGTGCCCGGAGTTGGGCGGGAGGGCTATCCAATGAGCAGTTCTTC.

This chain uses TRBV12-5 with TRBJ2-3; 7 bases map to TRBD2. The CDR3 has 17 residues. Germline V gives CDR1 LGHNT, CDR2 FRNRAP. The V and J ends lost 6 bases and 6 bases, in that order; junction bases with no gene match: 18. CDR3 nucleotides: TGTGCTAGTGGGTCCGGAATGGGAGGGATCAGCAGCGATACGCAGTATTTT. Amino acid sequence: CASGSGMGGISSDTQYF.

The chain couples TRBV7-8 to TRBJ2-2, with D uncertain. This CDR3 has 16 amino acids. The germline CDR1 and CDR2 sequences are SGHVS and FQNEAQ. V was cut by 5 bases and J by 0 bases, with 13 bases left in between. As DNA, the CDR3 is TGTGCCAGCAGCCCTCTAAGGGTGGCGAACACCGGGGAGCTGTTTTTT. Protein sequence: CASSPLRVANTGELFF.

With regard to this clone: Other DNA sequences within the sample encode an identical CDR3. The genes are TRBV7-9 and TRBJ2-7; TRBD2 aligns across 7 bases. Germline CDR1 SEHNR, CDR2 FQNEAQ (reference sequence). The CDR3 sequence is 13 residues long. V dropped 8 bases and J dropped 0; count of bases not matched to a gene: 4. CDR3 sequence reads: CASDRGSSYEQYF. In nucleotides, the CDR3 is TGTGCCAGCGATCGCGGGAGCTCCTACGAGCAGTACTTC.

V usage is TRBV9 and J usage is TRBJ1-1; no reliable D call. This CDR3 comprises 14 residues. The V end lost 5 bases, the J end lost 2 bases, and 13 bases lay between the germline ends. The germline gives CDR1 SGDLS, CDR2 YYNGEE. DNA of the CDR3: TGTGCCAGCAGTATGGGTCGAGTAAACACTGAAGCTTTCTTT. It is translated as CASSMGRVNTEAFF.

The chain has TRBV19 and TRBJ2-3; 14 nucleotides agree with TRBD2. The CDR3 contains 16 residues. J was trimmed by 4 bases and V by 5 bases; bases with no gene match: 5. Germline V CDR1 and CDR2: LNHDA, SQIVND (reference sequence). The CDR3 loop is CASSRLAGGSADTQYF. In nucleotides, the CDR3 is TGTGCCAGTAGTCGACTAGCGGGAGGGTCCGCAGATACGCAGTATTTT. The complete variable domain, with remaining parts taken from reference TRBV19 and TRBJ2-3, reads DGGITQSPKYLFRKEGQNVTLSCEQNLNHDAMYWYRQDPGQGLRLIYYSQIVNDFQKGDIAEGYSVSREKKESFPLTVTSAQKNPTAFYLCASSRLAGGSADTQYFGPGTRLTVL.

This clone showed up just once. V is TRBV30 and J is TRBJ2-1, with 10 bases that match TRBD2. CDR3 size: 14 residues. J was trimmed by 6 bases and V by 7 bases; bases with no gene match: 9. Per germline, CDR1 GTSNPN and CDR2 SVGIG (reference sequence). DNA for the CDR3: TGTGCCTATAAGCTAGCGGGAGACCGCAATGAGCAGTTCTTC. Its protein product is CAYKLAGDRNEQFF.

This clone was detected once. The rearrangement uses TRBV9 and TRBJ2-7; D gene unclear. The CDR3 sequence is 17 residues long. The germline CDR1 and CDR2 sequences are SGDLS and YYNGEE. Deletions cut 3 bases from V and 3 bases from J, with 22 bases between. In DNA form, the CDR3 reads TGTGCCAGCAGCGGAACCCGATATCTGGGCAGCGTCTACGAGCAGTACTTC. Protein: CASSGTRYLGSVYEQYF.

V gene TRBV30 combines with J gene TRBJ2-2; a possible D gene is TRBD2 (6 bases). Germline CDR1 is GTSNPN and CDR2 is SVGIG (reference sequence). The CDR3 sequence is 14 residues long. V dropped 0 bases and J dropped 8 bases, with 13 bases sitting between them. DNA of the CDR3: TGTGCCTGGAGTGTACTCTGGGGGACTGGGGAGCTGTTTTTT. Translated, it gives CAWSVLWGTGELFF.

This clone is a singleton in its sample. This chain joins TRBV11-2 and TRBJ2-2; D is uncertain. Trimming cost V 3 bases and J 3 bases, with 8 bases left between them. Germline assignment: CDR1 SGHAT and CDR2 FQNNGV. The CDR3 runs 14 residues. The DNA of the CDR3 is TGTGCCAGCAGCTTCCGGGCTTACACCGGGGAGCTGTTTTTT. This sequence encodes CASSFRAYTGELFF.

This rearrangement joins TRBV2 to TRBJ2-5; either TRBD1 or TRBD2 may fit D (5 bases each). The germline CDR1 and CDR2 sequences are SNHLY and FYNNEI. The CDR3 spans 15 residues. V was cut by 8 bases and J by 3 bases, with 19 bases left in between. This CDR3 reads CASQQRGPLKETQYF. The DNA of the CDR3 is TGTGCCAGCCAACAGAGGGGCCCGTTGAAAGAGACCCAGTACTTC.

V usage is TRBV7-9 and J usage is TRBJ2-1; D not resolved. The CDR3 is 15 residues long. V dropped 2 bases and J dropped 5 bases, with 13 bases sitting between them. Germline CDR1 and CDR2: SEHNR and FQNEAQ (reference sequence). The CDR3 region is CASSLRSQAHNEQFF. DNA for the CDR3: TGTGCCAGCAGCTTACGGTCCCAAGCGCACAATGAGCAGTTCTTC.

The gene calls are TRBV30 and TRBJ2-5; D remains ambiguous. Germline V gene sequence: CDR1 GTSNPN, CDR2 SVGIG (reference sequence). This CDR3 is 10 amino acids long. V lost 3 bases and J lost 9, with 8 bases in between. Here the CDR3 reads CAWSQSSQYF. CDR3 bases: TGTGCCTGGAGCCAATCCTCCCAGTACTTC.

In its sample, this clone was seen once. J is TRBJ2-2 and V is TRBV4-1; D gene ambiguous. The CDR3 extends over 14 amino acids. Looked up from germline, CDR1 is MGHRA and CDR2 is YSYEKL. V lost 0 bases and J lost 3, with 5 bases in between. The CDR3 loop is CASSQDGHTGELFF. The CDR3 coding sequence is TGCGCCAGCAGCCAAGATGGGCACACCGGGGAGCTGTTTTTT.

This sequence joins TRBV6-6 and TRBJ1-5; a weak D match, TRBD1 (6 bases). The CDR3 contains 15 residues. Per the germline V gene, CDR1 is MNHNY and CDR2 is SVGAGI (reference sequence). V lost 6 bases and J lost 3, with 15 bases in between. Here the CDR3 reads CASRPWGGDNQPQHF. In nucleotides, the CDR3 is TGTGCCAGCAGGCCGTGGGGGGGCGACAATCAGCCCCAGCATTTT.

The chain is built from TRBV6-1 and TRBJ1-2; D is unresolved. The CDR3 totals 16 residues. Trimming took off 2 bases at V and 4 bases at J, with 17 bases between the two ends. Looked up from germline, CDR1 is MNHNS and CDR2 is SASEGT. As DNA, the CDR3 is TGTGCCAGCAGTGAAAAGGGATCGGGGATTGGCTATGGCTACACCTTC. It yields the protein CASSEKGSGIGYGYTF.

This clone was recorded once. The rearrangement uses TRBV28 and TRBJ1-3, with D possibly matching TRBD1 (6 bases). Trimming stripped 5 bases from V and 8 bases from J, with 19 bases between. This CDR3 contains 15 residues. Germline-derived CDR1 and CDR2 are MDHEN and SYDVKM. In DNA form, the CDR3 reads TGTGCCAGCAGTCAAGGGGGGCGCGTGTCTGACACCATATATTTT. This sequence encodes CASSQGGRVSDTIYF.

The CDR3 nucleotides are TGTGCCAGCAGCGCCGAACAGGGGTACACTGAAGCTTTCTTT. Translation: CASSAEQGYTEAFF. V usage is TRBV11-3 and J usage is TRBJ1-1; 7 bases fit TRBD1. CDR3 length: 14 residues. CDR1 is SGHNT and CDR2 is YENEEA in the germline V gene. Trimming cost V 5 bases and J 3 bases; bases outside gene matches: 6.

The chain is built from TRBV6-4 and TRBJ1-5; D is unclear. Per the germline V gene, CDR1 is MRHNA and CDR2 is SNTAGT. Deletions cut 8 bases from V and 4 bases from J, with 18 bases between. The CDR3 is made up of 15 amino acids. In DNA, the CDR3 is TGTGCCAGCTACGTCAATGCCCAAGTTAATCAGCCCCAGCATTTT. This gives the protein CASYVNAQVNQPQHF.

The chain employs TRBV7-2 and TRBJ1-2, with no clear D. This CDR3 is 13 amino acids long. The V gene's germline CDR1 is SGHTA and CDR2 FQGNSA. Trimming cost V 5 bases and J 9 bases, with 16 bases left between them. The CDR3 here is CASSPRTPLSYTF. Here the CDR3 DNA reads TGTGCCAGCAGCCCAAGGACCCCCTTAAGCTACACCTTC.

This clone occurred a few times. In DNA, the CDR3 is TGCAGCGTACGACAGGATCCGAACACTGAAGCTTTCTTT. It translates to CSVRQDPNTEAFF. The V and J genes are TRBV29-1 and TRBJ1-1, with a possible D match to TRBD1 (6 bases). CDR1 and CDR2 from the germline V gene are SQVTM and ANQGSEA. The CDR3 is 13 residues long. Between the trimmed V and J ends, which lost 6 bases and 1 base, there was a span of 12 bases.

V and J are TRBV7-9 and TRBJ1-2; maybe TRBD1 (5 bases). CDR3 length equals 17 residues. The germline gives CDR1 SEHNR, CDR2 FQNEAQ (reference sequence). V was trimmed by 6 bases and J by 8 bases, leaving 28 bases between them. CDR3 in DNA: TGTGCCAGCAGAAACCCCATGGGGCAGGGTAGTGCCGAGGGCTACACCTTC. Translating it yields CASRNPMGQGSAEGYTF.

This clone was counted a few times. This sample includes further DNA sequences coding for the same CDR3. The CDR3 loop is CAISEGSGSTDTQYF. The CDR3 coding sequence is TGTGCCATCAGTGAGGGTAGCGGGAGCACAGATACGCAGTATTTT. This chain joins TRBV10-3 and TRBJ2-3, with 7 bases lining up with TRBD2. With 2 bases clipped from V and 0 bases from J, the junction kept 2 bases outside the gene matches. The CDR3 contains 15 residues. Per the germline V gene, CDR1 is ENHRY and CDR2 is SYGVKD.

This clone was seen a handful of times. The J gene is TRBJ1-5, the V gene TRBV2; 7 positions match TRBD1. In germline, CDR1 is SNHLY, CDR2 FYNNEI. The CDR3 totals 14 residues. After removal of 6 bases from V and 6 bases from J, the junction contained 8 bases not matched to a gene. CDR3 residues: CASSDRGLGQPQHF. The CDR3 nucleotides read TGTGCCAGCAGCGATAGGGGGCTCGGTCAGCCCCAGCATTTT.

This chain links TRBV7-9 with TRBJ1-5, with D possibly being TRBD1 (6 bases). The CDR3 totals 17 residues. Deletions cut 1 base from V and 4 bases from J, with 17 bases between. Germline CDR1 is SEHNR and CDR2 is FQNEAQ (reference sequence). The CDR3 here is CASSLGVSGAGNQPQHF. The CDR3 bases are TGTGCCAGCAGCTTAGGAGTATCAGGGGCGGGGAATCAGCCCCAGCATTTT.